The clone carrying this TCR beta chain was seen only a few times. This CDR3 comprises 14 residues. The germline V gene encodes CDR1 MNHEY and CDR2 SVGAGI. The V end was cut by 2 bases, the J end by 4 bases, with 9 bases between. This record belongs to a study of OX40 agonist ivuxolimab in advanced cancers. Across the study: Patients were under 90% male with ages roughly 23 to 79, mean 60. Three patients, one with hepatocellular carcinoma and two with cutaneous melanoma, achieved partial responses.

TCRdb's table, derived via immunoSEQ multiplex PCR, lists solely in-frame clones and lacks some. The table records approximately 110,000 clones, around 92% of them present only once. Any history of autoimmune disease or systemic immunosuppression disqualified patients. The investigators sampled blood at baseline, at cycle 4 day 1, and at cycle 7 day 1. The sample consisted of CD4+ or CD8+ T cells sorted from blood, taken in a trial of the OX40 agonist ivuxolimab. V is TRBV6-5 and J is TRBJ1-5; D uncertain. This TCR derives from an adult with an advanced solid tumor such as melanoma, head and neck, liver or kidney cancer. The CDR3 nucleotides read TGTGCCAGCAGTTACGCCCTGGGGAATCAGCCCCAGCATTTT. As protein: CASSYALGNQPQHF.